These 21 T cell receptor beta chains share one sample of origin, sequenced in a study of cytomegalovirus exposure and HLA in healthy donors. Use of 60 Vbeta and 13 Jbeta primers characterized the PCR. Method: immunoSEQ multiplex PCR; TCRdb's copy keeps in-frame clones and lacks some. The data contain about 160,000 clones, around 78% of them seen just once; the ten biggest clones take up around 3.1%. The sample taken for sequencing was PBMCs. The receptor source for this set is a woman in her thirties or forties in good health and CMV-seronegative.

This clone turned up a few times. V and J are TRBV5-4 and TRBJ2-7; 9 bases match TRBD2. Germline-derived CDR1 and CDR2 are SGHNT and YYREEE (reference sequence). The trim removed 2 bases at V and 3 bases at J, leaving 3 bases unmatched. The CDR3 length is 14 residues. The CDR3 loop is CASSLAGGNYEQYF. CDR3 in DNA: TGTGCCAGCAGCTTAGCGGGGGGAAACTACGAGCAGTACTTC.

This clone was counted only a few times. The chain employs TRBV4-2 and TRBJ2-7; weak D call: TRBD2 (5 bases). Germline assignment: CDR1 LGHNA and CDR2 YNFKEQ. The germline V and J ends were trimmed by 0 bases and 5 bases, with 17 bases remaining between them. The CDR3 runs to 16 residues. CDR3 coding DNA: TGTGCCAGCAGCCAAGAATTCTCGGGCTCGAGGGACGAGCAGTACTTC. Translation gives CASSQEFSGSRDEQYF.

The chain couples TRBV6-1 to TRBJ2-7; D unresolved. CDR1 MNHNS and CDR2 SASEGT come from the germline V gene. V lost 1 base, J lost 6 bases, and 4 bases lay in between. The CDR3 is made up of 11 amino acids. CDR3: CASSEGGEQYF. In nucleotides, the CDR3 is TGTGCCAGCAGTGAAGGCGGCGAGCAGTACTTC.

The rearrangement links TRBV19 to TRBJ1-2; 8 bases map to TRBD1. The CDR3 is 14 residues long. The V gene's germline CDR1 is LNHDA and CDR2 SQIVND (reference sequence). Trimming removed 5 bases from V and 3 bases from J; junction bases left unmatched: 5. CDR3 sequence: CASSPLDRDYGYTF. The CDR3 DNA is TGTGCCAGTAGTCCCCTGGACAGGGACTATGGCTACACCTTC.

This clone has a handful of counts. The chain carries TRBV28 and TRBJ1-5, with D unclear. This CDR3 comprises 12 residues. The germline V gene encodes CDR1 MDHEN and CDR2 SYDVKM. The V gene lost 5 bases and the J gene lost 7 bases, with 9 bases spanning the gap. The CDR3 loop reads CASSHVGQPQHF. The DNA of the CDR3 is TGTGCCAGCAGTCACGTCGGGCAGCCCCAGCATTTT.

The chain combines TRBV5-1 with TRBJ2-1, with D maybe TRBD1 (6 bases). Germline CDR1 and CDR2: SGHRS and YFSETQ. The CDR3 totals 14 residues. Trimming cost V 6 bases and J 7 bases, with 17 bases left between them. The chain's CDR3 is CASTGQGIVNEQFF. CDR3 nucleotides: TGCGCCAGCACAGGGCAGGGGATAGTGAATGAGCAGTTCTTC.

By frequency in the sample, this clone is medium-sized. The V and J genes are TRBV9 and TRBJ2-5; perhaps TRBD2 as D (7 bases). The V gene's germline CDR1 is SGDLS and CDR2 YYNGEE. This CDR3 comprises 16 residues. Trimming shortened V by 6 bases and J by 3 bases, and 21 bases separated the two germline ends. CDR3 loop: CASIVPPRGAEETQYF. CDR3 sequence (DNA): TGTGCCAGCATCGTCCCCCCCCGGGGGGCGGAAGAGACCCAGTACTTC. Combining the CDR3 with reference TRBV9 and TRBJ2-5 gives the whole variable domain DSGVTQTPKHLITATGQRVTLRCSPRSGDLSVYWYQQSLDQGLQFLIQYYNGEERAKGNILERFSAQQFPDLHSELNLSSLELGDSALYFCASIVPPRGAEETQYFGPGTRLLVL.

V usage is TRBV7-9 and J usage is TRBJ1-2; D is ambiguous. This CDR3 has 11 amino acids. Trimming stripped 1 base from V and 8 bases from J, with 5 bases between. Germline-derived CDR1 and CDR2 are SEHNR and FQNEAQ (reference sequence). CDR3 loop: CASSLGRGYTF. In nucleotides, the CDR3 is TGTGCCAGCAGCTTAGGGAGGGGCTACACCTTC. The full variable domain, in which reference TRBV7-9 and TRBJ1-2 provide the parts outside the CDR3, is DTGVSQNPRHKITKRGQNVTFRCDPISEHNRLYWYRQTLGQGPEFLTYFQNEAQLEKSRLLSDRFSAERPKGSFSTLEIQRTEQGDSAMYLCASSLGRGYTFGSGTRLTVV.

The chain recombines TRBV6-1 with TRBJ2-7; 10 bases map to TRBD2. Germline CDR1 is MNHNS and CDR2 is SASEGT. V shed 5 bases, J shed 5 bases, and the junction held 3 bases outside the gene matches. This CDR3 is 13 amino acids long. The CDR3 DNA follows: TGTGCCAGCAGTTCACTAGCGGGGCACGAGCAGTACTTC. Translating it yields CASSSLAGHEQYF.

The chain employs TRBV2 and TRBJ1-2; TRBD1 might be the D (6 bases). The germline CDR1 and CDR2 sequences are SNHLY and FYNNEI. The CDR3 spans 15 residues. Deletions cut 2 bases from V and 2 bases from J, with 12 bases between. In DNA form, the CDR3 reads TGTGCCAGCAGTGAATCTGGGGGCTACAACTATGGCTACACCTTC. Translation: CASSESGGYNYGYTF.

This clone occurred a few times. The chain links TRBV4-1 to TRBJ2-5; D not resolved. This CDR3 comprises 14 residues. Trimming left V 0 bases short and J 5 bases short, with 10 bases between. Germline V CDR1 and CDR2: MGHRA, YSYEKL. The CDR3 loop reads CASSQDEDMETQYF. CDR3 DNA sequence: TGCGCCAGCAGCCAAGACGAGGATATGGAGACCCAGTACTTC.

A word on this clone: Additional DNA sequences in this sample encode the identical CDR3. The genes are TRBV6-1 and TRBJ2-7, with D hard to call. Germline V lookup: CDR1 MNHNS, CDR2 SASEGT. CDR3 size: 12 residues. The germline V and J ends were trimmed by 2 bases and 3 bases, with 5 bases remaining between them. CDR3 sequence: CASSEQDYEQYF. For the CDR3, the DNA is TGTGCCAGCAGTGAACAGGACTACGAGCAGTACTTC.

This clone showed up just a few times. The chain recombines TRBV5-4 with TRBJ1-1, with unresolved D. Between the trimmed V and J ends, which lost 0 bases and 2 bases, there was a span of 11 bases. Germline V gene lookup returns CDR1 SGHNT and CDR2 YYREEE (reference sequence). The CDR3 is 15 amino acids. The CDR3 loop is CASSLAGGVNTEAFF. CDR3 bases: TGTGCCAGCAGCTTGGCCGGCGGGGTTAACACTGAAGCTTTCTTT.

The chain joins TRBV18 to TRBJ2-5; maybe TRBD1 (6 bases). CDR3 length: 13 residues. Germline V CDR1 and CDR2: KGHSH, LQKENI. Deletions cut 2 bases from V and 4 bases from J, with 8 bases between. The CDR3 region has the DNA TGTGCCAGCTCACCAACAGGGAGAGAGACCCAGTACTTC. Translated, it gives CASSPTGRETQYF.

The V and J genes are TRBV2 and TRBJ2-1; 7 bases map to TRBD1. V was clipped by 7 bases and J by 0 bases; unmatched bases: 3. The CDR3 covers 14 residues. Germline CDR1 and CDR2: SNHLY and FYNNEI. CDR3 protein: CASTDRVSYNEQFF. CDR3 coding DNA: TGTGCCAGCACCGACAGGGTCTCCTACAATGAGCAGTTCTTC. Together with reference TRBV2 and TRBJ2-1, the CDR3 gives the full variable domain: EPEVTQTPSHQVTQMGQEVILRCVPISNHLYFYWYRQILGQKVEFLVSFYNNEISEKSEIFDDQFSVERPDGSNFTLKIRSTKLEDSAMYFCASTDRVSYNEQFFGPGTRLTVL.

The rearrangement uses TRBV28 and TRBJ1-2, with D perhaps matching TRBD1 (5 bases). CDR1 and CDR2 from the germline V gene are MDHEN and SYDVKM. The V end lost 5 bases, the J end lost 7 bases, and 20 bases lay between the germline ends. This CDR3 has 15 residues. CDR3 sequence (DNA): TGTGCCAGCAGTCTGATAGGGGCAAGGTTGCGTGGCTACACCTTC. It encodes CASSLIGARLRGYTF.

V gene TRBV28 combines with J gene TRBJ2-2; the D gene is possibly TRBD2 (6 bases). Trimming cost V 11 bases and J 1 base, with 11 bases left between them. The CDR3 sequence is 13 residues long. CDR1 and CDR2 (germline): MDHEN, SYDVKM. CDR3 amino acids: CAGGGRNTGELFF. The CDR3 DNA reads TGTGCCGGGGGAGGTAGGAACACCGGGGAGCTGTTTTTT.

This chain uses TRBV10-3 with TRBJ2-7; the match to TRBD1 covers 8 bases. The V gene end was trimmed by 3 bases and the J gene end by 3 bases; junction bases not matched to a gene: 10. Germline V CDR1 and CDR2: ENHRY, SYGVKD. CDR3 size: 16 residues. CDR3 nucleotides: TGTGCCATCAGTGAACCTCCGAGGACAGGGCTCTACGAGCAGTACTTC. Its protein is CAISEPPRTGLYEQYF.

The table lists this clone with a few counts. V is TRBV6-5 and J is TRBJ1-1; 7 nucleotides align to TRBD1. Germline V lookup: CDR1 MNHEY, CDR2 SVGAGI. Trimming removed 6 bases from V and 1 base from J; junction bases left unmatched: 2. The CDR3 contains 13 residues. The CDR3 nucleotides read TGTGCCAGCAGGAGACAGGGGAACACTGAAGCTTTCTTT. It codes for CASRRQGNTEAFF.

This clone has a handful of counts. Here the CDR3 DNA reads TGTGCCAGCTCACCACTGGCAGGGGAGAACACTGAAGCTTTCTTT. It yields the protein CASSPLAGENTEAFF. The V and J genes are TRBV18 and TRBJ1-1; a weak D match, TRBD1 (6 bases). CDR1 is KGHSH and CDR2 is LQKENI in the germline V gene. The CDR3 has 15 amino acids. Between the trimmed V and J ends, which lost 1 base and 1 base, there was a span of 10 bases.

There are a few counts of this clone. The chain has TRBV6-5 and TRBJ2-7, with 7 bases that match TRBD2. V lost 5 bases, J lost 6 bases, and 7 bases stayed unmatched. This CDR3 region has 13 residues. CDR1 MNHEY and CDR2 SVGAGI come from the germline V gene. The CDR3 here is CASSPLGGTEQYF. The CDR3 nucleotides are TGTGCCAGCAGTCCCTTGGGAGGGACCGAGCAGTACTTC.